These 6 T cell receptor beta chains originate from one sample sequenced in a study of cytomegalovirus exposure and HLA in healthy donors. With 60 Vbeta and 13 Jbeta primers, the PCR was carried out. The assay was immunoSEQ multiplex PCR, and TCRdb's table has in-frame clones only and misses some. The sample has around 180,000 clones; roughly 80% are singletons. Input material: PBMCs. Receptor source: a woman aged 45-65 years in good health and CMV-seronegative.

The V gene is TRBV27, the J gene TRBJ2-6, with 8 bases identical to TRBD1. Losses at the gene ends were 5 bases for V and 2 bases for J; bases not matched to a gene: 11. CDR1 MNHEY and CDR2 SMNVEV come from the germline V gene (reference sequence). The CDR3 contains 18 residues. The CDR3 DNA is TGTGCCAGCAGTCCCACAGGGGGTACCTCAGCTGGGGCCAACGTCCTGACTTTC. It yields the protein CASSPTGGTSAGANVLTF.

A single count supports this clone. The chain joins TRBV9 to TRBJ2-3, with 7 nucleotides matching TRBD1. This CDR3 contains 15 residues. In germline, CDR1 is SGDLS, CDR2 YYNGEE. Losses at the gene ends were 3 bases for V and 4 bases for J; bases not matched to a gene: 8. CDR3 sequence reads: CASSAPTGRADTQYF. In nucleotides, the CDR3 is TGTGCCAGCAGCGCCCCGACAGGGCGCGCAGATACGCAGTATTTT.

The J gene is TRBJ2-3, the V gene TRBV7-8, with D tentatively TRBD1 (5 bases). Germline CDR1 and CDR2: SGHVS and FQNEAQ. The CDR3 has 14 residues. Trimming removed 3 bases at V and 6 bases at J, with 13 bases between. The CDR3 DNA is TGTGCCAGCAGCTTCCGCAGGGTCGTCGATACGCAGTATTTT. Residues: CASSFRRVVDTQYF.

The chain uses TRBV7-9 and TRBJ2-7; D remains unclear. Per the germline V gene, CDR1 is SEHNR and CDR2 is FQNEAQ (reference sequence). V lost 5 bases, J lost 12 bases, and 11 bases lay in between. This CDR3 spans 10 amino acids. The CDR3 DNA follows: TGTGCCAGCAGCGGCCCCTGTCGGTACTTC. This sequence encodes CASSGPCRYF.

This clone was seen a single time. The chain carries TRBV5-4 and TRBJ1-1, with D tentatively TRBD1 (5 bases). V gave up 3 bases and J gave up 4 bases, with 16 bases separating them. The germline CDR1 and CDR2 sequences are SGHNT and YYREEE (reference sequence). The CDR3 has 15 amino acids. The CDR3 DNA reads TGTGCCAGCAGCTCTGCGACAGCCCAATTCACTGAAGCTTTCTTT. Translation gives CASSSATAQFTEAFF.

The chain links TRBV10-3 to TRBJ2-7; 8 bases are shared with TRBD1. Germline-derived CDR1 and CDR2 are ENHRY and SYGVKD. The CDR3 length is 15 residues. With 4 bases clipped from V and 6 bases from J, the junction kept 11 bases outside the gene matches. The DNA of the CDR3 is TGTGCCATCAGTGGGGGGACAGGTGAACTCGGCGAGCAGTACTTC. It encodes CAISGGTGELGEQYF.